This T cell receptor (beta chain) was retrieved from a study of shared clonotypes between healthy human individuals (dated by TCRdb to about 2020). About the study as a whole: A couple of women and a few men aged 18 to 49 years were included in the cohort. Per donor, three plates each were used for CD4 naive and CD4 memory, two for CD8 naive, and one for CD8 memory. To estimate repertoire size and how much clonotype sharing occurs between individuals, the study deeply sequenced the blood TCR repertoires of roughly 5 healthy adults. Per donor, leukapheresis produced somewhere between about 0.94 and 9.5 billion PBMCs. Libraries were prepared and TCR repertoires were sequenced by different laboratories using diverse techniques, in order to increase sequencing depth and limit assay-specific biases. Results the study describes overall, beyond this receptor: Rarefaction of sorted-subset datasets indicated incomplete sequencing despite the large sequencing depth. Sharing across a handful of donors was observed for 4.5% to 6.5% of naive CD4, 3% to 4% of naive CD8, 2.3% of memory CD4, and 0.4% of memory CD8 clonotypes. Sampling was restricted to blood, and TCR repertoires in tissues likely differ from the TCR repertoires found in blood. Larger estimated clonotype richness was generally found for naive subsets than for memory subsets. Pairwise subsampling led to the expectation that sequencing depth would affect the degree of clonotype sharing among donors. Compared with non-shared clonotypes, the clonotypes found in all four sorted-subset donors had higher generation probabilities. The small number of donors limited the genetic and exposure-history diversity represented.

Using the deep immunoSEQ assay, TCR CDR3 regions were amplified from genomic DNA by multiplex PCR. Extracted genomic DNA from each cell subset was spread evenly across all wells of several immunoSEQ 96-well plates, with each plate serving as a replicate. For sorted subsets, approximately 210 ng of genomic DNA, equivalent to 25,000 to 30,000 T cell genomes, went into each replicate PCR. The purified libraries were quantified using a Qubit 3.0 fluorometer, sized with a Bioanalyzer 2100, and then quantified again using the KAPA Library Quantification kit. A separate single-read 150-cycle Illumina NextSeq 550 flow cell was used to sequence each immunoSEQ 96-well plate. Under the source paper's analysis protocol: Because the immunoSEQ output held only junctional sequences and lacked quality scores, the filtering could not match the filtering applied to full-length reads. To assign V/J genes and CDR3, sequences were annotated using PyIR, a Python wrapper for IgBLAST v1.9, with IMGT germline references. Reads with weak V/J assignments (E-value above 1e-6), missing CDR3, stop codons, out-of-frame junctions, or ambiguous translated residues were removed. A V3J clonotype was defined by an identical inferred V gene, J gene, and CDR3 amino acid sequence. Percentage overlap between repertoires was calculated by dividing the number of shared unique clonotypes by the size of the smaller repertoire. RTK rarefaction, the Chao1 estimator, and Recon v2.1 estimates of unobserved clonotypes were used to assess repertoire richness. OLGA was used to compute generation probabilities for all TCRbeta clonotypes that the gDNA method yielded from a handful of donors. TCRdb provides this immuneACCESS table in a form limited to in-frame rearrangements. Some clones are lacking; in checked studies, under half of them reflect an unresolved V gene, and why the rest are absent is not known. D and trimming come from the DNA, and the V and J calls and clone size come from that table. In all, the sample holds 330,000 or so clones, and 70% to 75% of those were seen once. Of the sample, more than 9% falls within the top ten clones.

From the cysteine up to the phenylalanine, the CDR3 has a length of 14 residues. The entry retains the CDR3 DNA only, 42 bases that are in frame from base 1. CDR1 and CDR2 are drawn from the germline V gene: LGHNA, YNFKEQ. Relative to germline, V is missing 4 bases and J is missing 12 bases, with 10 bases of the junction outside any gene match. The donors were healthy, HIV-negative adults who had no recently reported acute infections or vaccinations. Every donor was a Caucasian adult living in Nashville, Tennessee, USA. Magnetic negative selection was used to enrich CD4+ T cells, after which naive cells were positively selected on CD45RA and the negative fraction became the memory subset. After blood collection by leukapheresis, PBMCs were isolated using Ficoll-Histopaque density gradient centrifugation and then cryopreserved in the vapor phase of liquid nitrogen. Purity and quantity of every magnetically sorted T cell population were checked by analytical flow cytometry. Genomic DNA was isolated from each sorted fraction and quantified by UV absorbance on a Nanodrop 2000c.

As concerns this clone: This clone's antigen is unknown. Nothing much larger sits one base from this clone, and base qualities are not available.

Recombination linked TRBV4-2 to TRBJ2-7, with TRBD2 identical over 12 junction bases. Input material: memory CD4+ T cells sorted from blood. This specimen's cell subset or site label, interpreted: CD45RA-negative fraction. This receptor was taken from a man aged 25 to 40 in good health. The DNA is as follows: TGTGCCAGCAGCCGAGACCGACTAGCGGGAGATACGTACTTC. Its coded protein is CASSRDRLAGDTYF.